These 20 T cell receptor beta chains were all obtained from the same sample, sequenced in a study of T cell responses to AZD1222 COVID-19 vaccine. Clones were sequenced by immunoSEQ multiplex PCR, and TCRdb holds only the in-frame ones, with some missing. The sample gives some 120,000 clones, 92% of which show up once; around 8% is in the top ten. The sample here was peripheral blood, taken 28 days after the second AZD1222 dose. Source of these receptors: an adult who received the AZD1222 COVID-19 vaccine.

V gene TRBV25-1 combines with J gene TRBJ2-1; 9 positions match TRBD1. With 4 bases clipped from V and 5 bases from J, the junction kept 9 bases outside the gene matches. Per germline, CDR1 MGHDK and CDR2 SYGVNS. This CDR3 contains 16 residues. The CDR3 nucleotides are TGTGCCAGCAGTGTATTTACGGGACAGGGTAACAATGAGCAGTTCTTC. Encoded protein: CASSVFTGQGNNEQFF.

The V and J genes are TRBV7-2 and TRBJ2-1; D possibly corresponds to TRBD2 (6 bases). Trimming shortened V by 5 bases and J by 2 bases, and 16 bases separated the two germline ends. The CDR3 is 16 residues long. Per germline, CDR1 SGHTA and CDR2 FQGNSA. CDR3 sequence (DNA): TGTGCCAGCAGCCCCGTAGCGGCATTAACCTACAATGAGCAGTTCTTC. As protein: CASSPVAALTYNEQFF.

The rearrangement uses TRBV20-1 and TRBJ2-1; D gene ambiguous. V lost 3 bases and J 12 bases, leaving 12 bases between the germline ends. This CDR3 spans 11 amino acids. Germline V gene data show CDR1 as DFQATT and CDR2 as SNEGSKA (reference sequence). The CDR3 sequence: CSASRYDGQFF. The CDR3 DNA is TGCAGTGCTAGCAGATACGACGGGCAGTTCTTC.

This chain connects TRBV7-9 to TRBJ2-5, with D unclear. Trimming stripped 2 bases from V and 1 base from J, with 11 bases between. The CDR3 has 15 residues. Per germline, CDR1 SEHNR and CDR2 FQNEAQ (reference sequence). The DNA of the CDR3 is TGTGCCAGCAGCTTAATCCTGGCCGTCCAAGAGACCCAGTACTTC. As protein: CASSLILAVQETQYF.

J is TRBJ2-2 and V is TRBV6-1; D is possibly TRBD2 (5 bases). Between the trimmed V and J ends, which lost 6 bases and 4 bases, there was a span of 15 bases. From germline, CDR1 is MNHNS and CDR2 SASEGT. This CDR3 region has 15 residues. For the CDR3, the DNA is TGTGCCAGCAGCCTCGACTCAGAGGGCACCGGGGAGCTGTTTTTT. This translates into CASSLDSEGTGELFF.

V usage is TRBV24-1 and J usage is TRBJ1-5; D is unresolved. V gave up 4 bases and J gave up 7 bases, with 10 bases separating them. Per germline, CDR1 KGHDR and CDR2 SFDVKD. The CDR3 runs to 13 residues. CDR3 coding DNA: TGTGCCACCAGTGACAGGAGTATACAGCCCCAGCATTTT. Translated: CATSDRSIQPQHF.

This chain joins TRBV12-1 and TRBJ2-1; the table's D call TRBD2 went unverified against the DNA. TRBV12-1 is classified as a pseudogene. The CDR3 sequence is 15 residues long. The CDR3 DNA follows: TGTGCCAGCTCACGGGCTAGCGGTTCCTACAATGAGCAGTTCTTC. It yields the protein CASSRASGSYNEQFF.

The rearrangement links TRBV11-2 to TRBJ2-3, with 7 bases lining up with TRBD2. J was trimmed by 4 bases and V by 3 bases; bases with no gene match: 4. CDR3 length equals 14 residues. Germline-derived CDR1 and CDR2 are SGHAT and FQNNGV. This CDR3 reads CASSLLGLADTQYF. The CDR3 coding sequence is TGTGCCAGCAGCTTGCTCGGACTAGCAGATACGCAGTATTTT.

The count of this clone is one. The genes are TRBV28 and TRBJ1-2; weak D call: TRBD1 (6 bases). Germline values: CDR1 MDHEN, CDR2 SYDVKM. V gave up 2 bases and J gave up 5 bases, with 9 bases separating them. This CDR3 contains 13 residues. The CDR3 region is CASSLTGSYGYTF. As DNA, the CDR3 is TGTGCCAGCAGTTTAACAGGGTCGTATGGCTACACCTTC.

This chain joins TRBV28 and TRBJ2-5; possible D gene TRBD1, 5 bases. Germline CDR1 and CDR2: MDHEN and SYDVKM. V was clipped by 8 bases and J by 7 bases, with 14 bases between them. This CDR3 is built from 12 residues. CDR3 region: CASEFRGGTQYF. The CDR3 nucleotides are TGTGCCAGCGAGTTTAGGGGCGGGACCCAGTACTTC. Looking up the rest from reference TRBV28 and TRBJ2-5 gives the full variable domain: DVKVTQSSRYLVKRTGEKVFLECVQDMDHENMFWYRQDPGLGLRLIYFSYDVKMKEKGDIPEGYSVSREKKERFSLILESASTNQTSMYLCASEFRGGTQYFGPGTRLLVL.

This rearrangement joins TRBV7-9 to TRBJ1-1, with a weak D call TRBD1 (5 bases). Germline V gene lookup returns CDR1 SEHNR and CDR2 FQNEAQ (reference sequence). Trimming removed 6 bases at V and 0 bases at J, with 8 bases between. This CDR3 region has 13 residues. The CDR3 loop reads CASRETVNTEAFF. CDR3 DNA: TGTGCCAGCAGGGAGACAGTGAACACTGAAGCTTTCTTT.

This clone was detected once. The chain carries TRBV4-1 and TRBJ1-5; D is ambiguous. V lost 0 bases and J lost 9, with 18 bases in between. This CDR3 is 16 amino acids long. Germline loops: CDR1 MGHRA, CDR2 YSYEKL. The CDR3 bases are TGCGCCAGCAGCCAAGATTGGGCGGAGGGATACCGGCCCCAGCATTTT. It translates to CASSQDWAEGYRPQHF.

The chain is built from TRBV5-1 and TRBJ1-2; 7 bases match TRBD1. The V gene's germline CDR1 is SGHRS and CDR2 YFSETQ. The V segment lost 4 bases and the J segment 4 bases; nucleotides outside the gene matches: 4. The CDR3 is 13 amino acids. CDR3 DNA sequence: TGCGCCAGCAGCACGGGACAGATCTATGGCTACACCTTC. Translation gives CASSTGQIYGYTF.

The chain's CDR3 is CASTKDTGPLHF. Here the CDR3 DNA reads TGTGCCAGCACCAAAGACACCGGGCCCCTCCACTTT. The chain combines TRBV9 with TRBJ1-6; D is uncertain. With 6 bases removed from V and 13 bases from J, the gap between germline ends came to 14 bases. The CDR3 is 12 amino acids. Per germline, CDR1 SGDLS and CDR2 YYNGEE.

J is TRBJ2-1 and V is TRBV12-3 or TRBV12-4; D might be TRBD1 or TRBD2, each matching 5 bases. The V gene lost 4 bases and the J gene lost 9 bases, with 13 bases spanning the gap. The CDR3 has 13 amino acids. The DNA for the CDR3 is TGTGCCAGCAGTTGGAATTCCGGGGCTGAGCAGTTCTTC. Translation gives CASSWNSGAEQFF.

The chain couples TRBV5-6 to TRBJ2-4; 10 bases map to TRBD1. Germline V lookup: CDR1 SGHDT, CDR2 YYEEEE. Unmatched junction bases numbered 2, after V lost 0 bases and J lost 8 bases. This CDR3 spans 14 amino acids. CDR3 sequence: CASSLGQGADIQYF. The DNA for the CDR3 is TGTGCCAGCAGCTTGGGACAGGGGGCGGACATTCAGTACTTC. Combining the CDR3 with reference TRBV5-6 and TRBJ2-4 gives the whole variable domain DAGVTQSPTHLIKTRGQQVTLRCSPKSGHDTVSWYQQALGQGPQFIFQYYEEEERQRGNFPDRFSGHQFPNYSSELNVNALLLGDSALYLCASSLGQGADIQYFGAGTRLSVL.

The gene calls are TRBV27 and TRBJ2-1; possibly TRBD1 for D (6 bases). Trimming pared 7 bases from V and 5 bases from J, leaving 12 bases between. Germline CDR1 reads MNHEY; CDR2 reads SMNVEV (reference sequence). The CDR3 totals 13 residues. Here the CDR3 DNA reads TGTGCCAGCAACGCGGACAGACACAATGAGCAGTTCTTC. Encoded protein: CASNADRHNEQFF.

The CDR3 is CSVVSPADTEAFF. CDR3 sequence (DNA): TGCAGCGTTGTTTCCCCGGCGGACACTGAAGCTTTCTTT. The gene calls are TRBV29-1 and TRBJ1-1, with unresolved D. From germline, CDR1 is SQVTM and CDR2 ANQGSEA. V was pared by 4 bases and J by 3 bases, with 12 bases between. The CDR3 runs to 13 residues.

The gene calls are TRBV5-1 and TRBJ2-5, with 9 bases identical to TRBD1. The germline CDR1 and CDR2 sequences are SGHRS and YFSETQ. The V and J ends lost 1 base and 4 bases, in that order; junction bases with no gene match: 8. This CDR3 spans 16 amino acids. CDR3 in amino acids: CASSLRTGETSETQYF. The CDR3 nucleotides are TGCGCCAGCAGCTTGAGGACAGGGGAGACTTCAGAGACCCAGTACTTC.

The chain employs TRBV19 and TRBJ1-6; 8 nucleotides match TRBD1. Germline-derived CDR1 and CDR2 are LNHDA and SQIVND (reference sequence). CDR3 length: 14 amino acids. V shed 4 bases, J shed 7 bases, and the junction held 3 bases outside the gene matches. CDR3 residues: CASSTTGENSPLHF. The CDR3 DNA reads as TGTGCCAGTAGTACGACAGGGGAAAATTCACCCCTCCACTTT.